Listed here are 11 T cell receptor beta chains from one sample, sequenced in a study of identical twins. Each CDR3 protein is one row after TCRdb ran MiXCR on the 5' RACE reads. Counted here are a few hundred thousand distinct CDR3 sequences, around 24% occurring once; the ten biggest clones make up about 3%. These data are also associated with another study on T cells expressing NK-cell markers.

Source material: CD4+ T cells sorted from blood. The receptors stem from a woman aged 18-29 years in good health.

The CDR3 coding sequence is TGTGCCAGCAGCCTAGATAGGACAGCTCCAGATACGCAGTATTTT. Its protein product is CASSLDRTAPDTQYF. This chain connects TRBV7-9 to TRBJ2-3; a possible D gene is TRBD1 (6 bases). V was shortened by 5 bases and J by 4 bases, with 16 bases between the two germline ends. Germline V lookup: CDR1 SEHNR, CDR2 FQNEAQ (reference sequence). The CDR3 runs 15 residues.

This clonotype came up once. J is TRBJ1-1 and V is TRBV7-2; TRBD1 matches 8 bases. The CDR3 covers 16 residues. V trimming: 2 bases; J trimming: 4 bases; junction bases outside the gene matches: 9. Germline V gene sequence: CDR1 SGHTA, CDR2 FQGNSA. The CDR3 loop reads CASSLRQGAIVTEAFF. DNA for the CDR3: TGTGCCAGCAGCTTACGTCAGGGGGCCATTGTCACTGAAGCTTTCTTT.

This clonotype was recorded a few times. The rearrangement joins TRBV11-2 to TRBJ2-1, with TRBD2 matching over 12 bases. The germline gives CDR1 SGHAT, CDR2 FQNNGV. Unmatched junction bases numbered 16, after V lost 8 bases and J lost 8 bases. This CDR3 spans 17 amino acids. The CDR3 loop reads CASGEARTSGKRDEQFF. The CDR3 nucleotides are TGTGCCAGCGGGGAGGCCAGGACTAGCGGGAAGAGAGATGAGCAGTTCTTC.

The CDR3 region has the DNA TGTGCCAGCAGCCCCCGCGCCGTTTACACCGGGGAGCTGTTTTTT. Translation gives CASSPRAVYTGELFF. The chain is built from TRBV7-9 and TRBJ2-2, with D hard to call. Trimming stripped 5 bases from V and 3 bases from J, with 13 bases between. Per germline, CDR1 SEHNR and CDR2 FQNEAQ (reference sequence). The CDR3 has 15 residues.

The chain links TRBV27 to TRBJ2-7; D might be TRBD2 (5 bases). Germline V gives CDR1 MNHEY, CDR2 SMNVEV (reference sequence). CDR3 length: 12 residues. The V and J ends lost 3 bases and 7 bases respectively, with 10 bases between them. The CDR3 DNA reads TGTGCCAGCAGTTTGCCCGGGAATGAGCAGTACTTC. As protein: CASSLPGNEQYF.

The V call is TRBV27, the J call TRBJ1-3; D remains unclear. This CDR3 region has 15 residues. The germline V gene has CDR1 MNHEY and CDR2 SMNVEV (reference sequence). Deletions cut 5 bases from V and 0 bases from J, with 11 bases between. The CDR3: CASSQDGSSGNTIYF. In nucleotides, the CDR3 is TGTGCCAGCAGTCAGGACGGGAGCTCTGGAAACACCATATATTTT.

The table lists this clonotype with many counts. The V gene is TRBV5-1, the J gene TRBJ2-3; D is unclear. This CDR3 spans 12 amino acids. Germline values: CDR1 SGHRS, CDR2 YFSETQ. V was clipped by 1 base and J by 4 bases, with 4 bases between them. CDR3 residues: CASSLTADTQYF. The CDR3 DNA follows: TGCGCCAGCAGCTTGACCGCAGATACGCAGTATTTT.

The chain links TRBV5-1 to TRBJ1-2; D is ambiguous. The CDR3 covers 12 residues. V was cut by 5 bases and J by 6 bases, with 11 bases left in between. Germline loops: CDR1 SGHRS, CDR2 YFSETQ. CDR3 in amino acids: CASRVGADGYTF. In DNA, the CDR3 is TGCGCCAGCAGAGTAGGAGCCGATGGCTACACCTTC. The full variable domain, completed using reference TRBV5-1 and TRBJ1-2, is KAGVTQTPRYLIKTRGQQVTLSCSPISGHRSVSWYQQTPGQGLQFLFEYFSETQRNKGNFPGRFSGRQFSNSRSEMNVSTLELGDSALYLCASRVGADGYTFGSGTRLTVV.

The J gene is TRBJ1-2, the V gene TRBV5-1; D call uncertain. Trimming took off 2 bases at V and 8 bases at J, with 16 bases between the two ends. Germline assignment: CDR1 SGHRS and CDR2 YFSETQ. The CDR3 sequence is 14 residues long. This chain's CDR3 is CASSFQASLGGYTF. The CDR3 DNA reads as TGCGCCAGCAGCTTCCAAGCCTCCTTGGGGGGCTACACCTTC.

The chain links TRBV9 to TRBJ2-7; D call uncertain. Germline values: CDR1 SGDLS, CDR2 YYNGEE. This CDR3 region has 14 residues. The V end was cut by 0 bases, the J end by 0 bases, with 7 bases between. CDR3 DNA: TGTGCCAGCAGCGTAGAACCGAGCTCCTACGAGCAGTACTTC. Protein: CASSVEPSSYEQYF.

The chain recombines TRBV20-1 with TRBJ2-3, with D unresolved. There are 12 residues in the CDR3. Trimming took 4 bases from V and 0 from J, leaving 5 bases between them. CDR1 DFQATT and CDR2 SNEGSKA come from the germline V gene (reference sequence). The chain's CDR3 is CSAIGSTDTQYF. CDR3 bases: TGCAGTGCTATCGGGAGCACAGATACGCAGTATTTT.